This passage covers 32 T cell receptor beta chains from one sample sequenced in a study of T cells after yellow fever vaccination. MiXCR, run by TCRdb on the 5' RACE reads, gives a single entry per CDR3 protein. The table has roughly 250,000 distinct CDR3 sequences, over 10% seen once; the top ten hold less than 0.55%. The specimen comprised CD4+ T cells sorted from PBMCs, sampled 45 days after the yellow fever booster vaccination. The origin of the receptors is a man aged 30-40 years who received the YFV17D yellow fever vaccine.

The V and J genes are TRBV2 and TRBJ1-5, with D perhaps matching TRBD1 (5 bases). Germline CDR1 is SNHLY and CDR2 is FYNNEI. This CDR3 region has 13 residues. Trimming took 11 bases from V and 3 from J, leaving 14 bases between them. CDR3 DNA: TGTGCCGGCCAAGCGGGGGTCAATCAGCCCCAGCATTTT. Residues: CAGQAGVNQPQHF.

This clonotype was seen once. This chain uses TRBV5-1 with TRBJ2-5; no definite D call. Germline CDR1 SGHRS, CDR2 YFSETQ. The V end was cut by 5 bases, the J end by 5 bases, with 13 bases between. This CDR3 has 13 residues. CDR3 sequence: CASSQAAVETQYF. In DNA form, the CDR3 reads TGCGCCAGCAGTCAGGCGGCGGTTGAGACCCAGTACTTC.

The chain couples TRBV4-3 to TRBJ2-3; 12 bases fit TRBD2. Germline assignment: CDR1 LGHNA and CDR2 YSLEER. This CDR3 contains 17 residues. V shed 4 bases and J 5 bases; nucleotides not matched to a gene: 10. This CDR3 reads CASSLGRLAGARDTQYF. The DNA for the CDR3 is TGCGCCAGCAGCCTCGGGAGACTAGCGGGAGCCAGAGATACGCAGTATTTT.

The table lists this clonotype with a few counts. DNA of the CDR3: TGTGCCAGCAGCCAAACTAGCTCGGAGCAGTACTTC. Translating it yields CASSQTSSEQYF. The chain combines TRBV6-2 or TRBV6-3 with TRBJ2-7; D might be TRBD2 (6 bases). CDR3 length: 12 amino acids. Germline V CDR1 and CDR2: MNHEY, SVGEGT. The V gene lost 6 bases and the J gene lost 7 bases, with 13 bases spanning the gap.

The chain uses TRBV6-5 and TRBJ1-1; no reliable D call. The CDR3 contains 12 residues. Trimming cost V 4 bases and J 7 bases, with 10 bases left between them. CDR1 MNHEY and CDR2 SVGAGI come from the germline V gene. CDR3 region: CASSLNRNEAFF. The CDR3 bases are TGTGCCAGCAGTTTAAACAGAAATGAAGCTTTCTTT.

This clonotype was recorded a few times. The gene calls are TRBV20-1 and TRBJ2-1; either TRBD1 or TRBD2 may supply D (6 bases each). CDR3 length equals 15 residues. The germline gives CDR1 DFQATT, CDR2 SNEGSKA (reference sequence). Between the trimmed V and J ends, which lost 6 bases and 10 bases, there was a span of 25 bases. The CDR3 spells CSAPRGTGGKEEQFF. The CDR3 DNA reads as TGCAGTGCACCTAGGGGGACTGGGGGGAAGGAAGAGCAGTTCTTC.

The chain joins TRBV27 to TRBJ1-1; D may be TRBD1 (5 bases). The germline CDR1 and CDR2 sequences are MNHEY and SMNVEV (reference sequence). The CDR3 spans 13 residues. V lost 5 bases to trimming and J lost 4 bases, with 11 bases between them. The DNA of the CDR3 is TGTGCCAGCAGTGAGGGGTTTATCACTGAAGCTTTCTTT. This encodes CASSEGFITEAFF.

V usage is TRBV20-1 and J usage is TRBJ2-5, with 7 bases fitting TRBD1. With 7 bases clipped from V and 4 bases from J, the junction kept 9 bases outside the gene matches. The CDR3 spans 13 residues. Germline V gene lookup returns CDR1 DFQATT and CDR2 SNEGSKA (reference sequence). The CDR3 is CSGPSGGGETQYF. The CDR3 coding sequence is TGCAGTGGTCCCTCAGGGGGTGGAGAGACCCAGTACTTC.

This clonotype was recorded many times. The chain joins TRBV27 to TRBJ2-5; 10 bases agree with TRBD1. With 0 bases clipped from V and 1 base from J, the junction kept 2 bases outside the gene matches. The V gene's germline CDR1 is MNHEY and CDR2 SMNVEV (reference sequence). The CDR3 totals 16 residues. CDR3: CASSLSRDRGQETQYF. CDR3 DNA: TGTGCCAGCAGTTTATCCCGGGACAGGGGCCAAGAGACCCAGTACTTC.

The chain joins TRBV29-1 to TRBJ2-3; 13 bases are shared with TRBD2. V was pared by 8 bases and J by 6 bases, with 8 bases of the junction left unmatched. Germline V gene sequence: CDR1 SQVTM, CDR2 ANQGSEA. The length of the CDR3 is 14 residues. CDR3 nucleotides: TGCAGCTCCTCGGGACTAGCGGGATCGGATACGCAGTATTTT. Residues: CSSSGLAGSDTQYF.

This clonotype was detected a few times. The CDR3 nucleotides read TGTGCCAGCAGCTTGAGACAAGCCTACAATGAGCAGTTCTTC. As protein: CASSLRQAYNEQFF. The J gene is TRBJ2-1, the V gene TRBV7-2, with D hard to call. Germline assignment: CDR1 SGHTA and CDR2 FQGNSA. The V gene lost 3 bases and the J gene lost 2 bases, with 8 bases spanning the gap. This CDR3 is 14 amino acids long.

This clonotype has a handful of counts. The CDR3 sequence is CSPTGDSVYGYTF. Written as DNA, the CDR3 is TGCAGTCCGACAGGGGACAGCGTCTATGGCTACACCTTC. This rearrangement joins TRBV20-1 to TRBJ1-2, with 8 bases that match TRBD1. Germline CDR1 DFQATT, CDR2 SNEGSKA (reference sequence). The CDR3 has 13 amino acids. The ends lost 8 bases at V and 4 bases at J; junction bases unmatched: 9.

This chain links TRBV7-2 with TRBJ2-3; D is undetermined. V was shortened by 8 bases and J by 3 bases, with 15 bases between the two germline ends. The CDR3 covers 14 residues. The V gene's germline CDR1 is SGHTA and CDR2 FQGNSA. This chain's CDR3 is CASRPSRLTDTQYF. For the CDR3, the DNA is TGTGCCAGCCGACCTTCCCGCCTAACAGATACGCAGTATTTT.

J is TRBJ2-1 and V is TRBV15; 8 nucleotides match TRBD2. CDR3 length: 12 amino acids. After removal of 7 bases from V and 6 bases from J, the junction contained 2 bases not matched to a gene. The V gene's germline CDR1 is LNHNV and CDR2 YYDKDF (reference sequence). The CDR3 coding sequence is TGTGCCACCAAGGGACTAGTCAATGAGCAGTTCTTC. Protein product: CATKGLVNEQFF.

This clonotype appeared many times. The chain has TRBV21-1 and TRBJ2-7; the D call TRBD1 from the table was never checked on the DNA. TRBV21-1 is assigned pseudogene status. This CDR3 contains 15 residues. The CDR3 protein is CASSSCTGSSYEQYF. For the CDR3, the DNA is TGTGCCAGCAGCTCTTGTACCGGGTCCTCCTACGAGCAGTACTTC.

The rearrangement uses TRBV7-6 and TRBJ2-7; D is unclear. CDR1 is SGHVS, CDR2 FNYEAQ, per germline. Trimming pared 0 bases from V and 3 bases from J, leaving 9 bases between. The CDR3 runs to 14 residues. Here the CDR3 reads CASSLAQNYYEQYF. CDR3 coding DNA: TGTGCCAGCAGCTTAGCACAGAATTACTACGAGCAGTACTTC.

V usage is TRBV4-2 and J usage is TRBJ2-7; no firm D call. The CDR3 runs to 13 residues. The germline gives CDR1 LGHNA, CDR2 YNFKEQ. V lost 0 bases and J lost 3, with 6 bases in between. In DNA, the CDR3 is TGTGCCAGCAGCCAAGACCCGGACTACGAGCAGTACTTC. Translation gives CASSQDPDYEQYF.

This rearrangement joins TRBV5-4 to TRBJ1-2; possibly TRBD1 for D (5 bases). Germline V gene data show CDR1 as SGHNT and CDR2 as YYREEE (reference sequence). The length of the CDR3 is 14 residues. V was clipped by 0 bases and J by 2 bases, with 8 bases between them. The CDR3 spells CASSLGGENYGYTF. The CDR3 coding sequence is TGTGCCAGCAGCTTGGGAGGGGAGAACTATGGCTACACCTTC.

This chain's CDR3 is CASTAGRNYEQYF. CDR3 in DNA: TGTGCCAGCACCGCCGGGAGAAACTACGAGCAGTACTTC. This chain links TRBV7-8 with TRBJ2-7, with D tentatively TRBD2 (6 bases). Germline values: CDR1 SGHVS, CDR2 FQNEAQ. V shed 7 bases and J shed 3 bases, with 13 bases lying between them. The CDR3 runs to 13 residues.

This clonotype has ten or more counts. V is TRBV20-1 and J is TRBJ2-7, with D possibly TRBD2 on 6 matching bases. The V end lost 5 bases, the J end lost 4 bases, and 15 bases lay between the germline ends. Germline V gene data show CDR1 as DFQATT and CDR2 as SNEGSKA (reference sequence). The CDR3 is made up of 13 amino acids. The CDR3 loop reads CSARQISGYEQYF. The CDR3 DNA sequence: TGCAGTGCTCGCCAGATTAGCGGTTACGAGCAGTACTTC.

A remark on this clonotype: An end of the junction does not agree with germline; a read error may underlie this. The chain recombines TRBV12-3 or TRBV12-4 with TRBJ2-1; D remains ambiguous. The CDR3 sequence is 13 residues long. CDR3 coding DNA: TGTGCCACCAGTTCTCTTACAGCCCATGAGCAGTTCTTC. Residues: CATSSLTAHEQFF.

This clonotype was counted at least ten times. CDR3 in amino acids: CAWSRTGISGNTIYF. The CDR3 region has the DNA TGTGCCTGGAGTCGTACAGGGATCTCTGGAAACACCATATATTTT. V gene TRBV30 combines with J gene TRBJ1-3; a possible D gene is TRBD1 (6 bases). V lost 2 bases and J 0 bases, leaving 11 bases between the germline ends. CDR3 length: 15 residues. The V gene's germline CDR1 is GTSNPN and CDR2 SVGIG (reference sequence). Complete variable domain (other parts from reference TRBV30 and TRBJ1-3): SQTIHQWPATLVQPVGSPLSLECTVEGTSNPNLYWYRQAAGRGLQLLFYSVGIGQISSEVPQNLSASRPQDRQFILSSKKLLLSDSGFYLCAWSRTGISGNTIYFGEGSWLTVV.

The chain is built from TRBV7-3 and TRBJ1-1; 9 bases fit TRBD1. This CDR3 spans 13 amino acids. Germline values: CDR1 SGHTA, CDR2 FQGTGA. V trimming: 5 bases; J trimming: 9 bases; junction bases outside the gene matches: 7. The CDR3 region is CASSDPGQGKAFF. In nucleotides, the CDR3 is TGTGCCAGCAGCGATCCGGGACAGGGTAAAGCTTTCTTT.

This chain connects TRBV7-2 to TRBJ2-2, with unresolved D. The CDR3 is made up of 14 amino acids. The germline V gene encodes CDR1 SGHTA and CDR2 FQGNSA. The V end was cut by 2 bases, the J end by 6 bases, with 10 bases between. The CDR3 sequence: CASSLYFVSGELFF. The CDR3 DNA reads as TGTGCCAGCAGCTTATATTTTGTGTCCGGGGAGCTGTTTTTT.

The chain recombines TRBV29-1 with TRBJ2-1; 7 bases map to TRBD2. Germline-derived CDR1 and CDR2 are SQVTM and ANQGSEA. Trimming removed 2 bases from V and 9 bases from J; junction bases left unmatched: 10. The CDR3 covers 14 residues. The CDR3 is CSVETSGNWGEQFF. The DNA for the CDR3 is TGCAGCGTTGAAACCAGCGGGAACTGGGGTGAGCAGTTCTTC.

Written as DNA, the CDR3 is TGTGCCAGCAAAGAATCCGGGGGCCCGGGCGAGCAGTACTTC. This sequence encodes CASKESGGPGEQYF. The J gene is TRBJ2-7, the V gene TRBV6-4; D could derive from TRBD1 or TRBD2 (6 bases each). The ends were cut back, 7 bases at V and 6 bases at J, with 19 bases in the middle. Germline assignment: CDR1 MRHNA and CDR2 SNTAGT. The CDR3 is made up of 14 amino acids.

V and J are TRBV5-1 and TRBJ2-6; TRBD2 might be the D (6 bases). The CDR3 contains 15 residues. V was clipped by 5 bases and J by 0 bases, with 9 bases between them. Germline-derived CDR1 and CDR2 are SGHRS and YFSETQ. The chain's CDR3 is CASSSGDSGANVLTF. The DNA of the CDR3 is TGCGCCAGCAGTTCGGGAGACTCTGGGGCCAACGTCCTGACTTTC. Drawing the rest from reference TRBV5-1 and TRBJ2-6, the complete variable domain is KAGVTQTPRYLIKTRGQQVTLSCSPISGHRSVSWYQQTPGQGLQFLFEYFSETQRNKGNFPGRFSGRQFSNSRSEMNVSTLELGDSALYLCASSSGDSGANVLTFGAGSRLTVL.

This clonotype was seen only a few times. This chain uses TRBV28 with TRBJ1-4; D is unclear. This CDR3 spans 14 amino acids. V dropped 4 bases and J dropped 7 bases, with 13 bases sitting between them. Germline values: CDR1 MDHEN, CDR2 SYDVKM. The CDR3: CASSSPHSGEKLFF. The CDR3 region has the DNA TGTGCCAGCAGTTCCCCCCACTCTGGTGAAAAACTGTTTTTT.

This clonotype was observed a handful of times. This chain joins TRBV7-2 and TRBJ1-5, with D unresolved. CDR1 is SGHTA, CDR2 FQGNSA, per germline. The CDR3 runs to 13 residues. The V and J ends lost 1 base and 9 bases respectively, with 10 bases between them. For the CDR3, the DNA is TGTGCCAGCAGCTTAGAACGGAATTCGCCCCAGCATTTT. Translating gives CASSLERNSPQHF.

This clonotype was detected a few times. This chain connects TRBV7-9 to TRBJ2-2; 11 positions agree with TRBD2. The J segment lost 4 bases and the V segment lost 4 bases, leaving 5 bases of the junction unmatched. Per germline, CDR1 SEHNR and CDR2 FQNEAQ (reference sequence). There are 16 residues in the CDR3. CDR3 sequence: CASSSLAGVSTGELFF. CDR3 DNA: TGTGCCAGCAGCTCACTAGCGGGAGTTTCCACCGGGGAGCTGTTTTTT.

This clonotype was found a few times. This chain connects TRBV20-1 to TRBJ2-1; TRBD2 agrees at 8 bases. Germline V gives CDR1 DFQATT, CDR2 SNEGSKA (reference sequence). The V segment lost 6 bases and the J segment 4 bases; nucleotides outside the gene matches: 8. This CDR3 spans 14 amino acids. CDR3 sequence: CSAKSGRGYNEQFF. CDR3 nucleotide sequence: TGCAGTGCCAAAAGCGGGAGAGGTTACAATGAGCAGTTCTTC.

This clonotype appeared a few times. The chain couples TRBV7-2 to TRBJ2-5; D is perhaps TRBD1 or TRBD2 (6 bases each). There are 14 residues in the CDR3. V was trimmed by 6 bases and J by 5 bases, leaving 16 bases between them. Germline CDR1 and CDR2: SGHTA and FQGNSA. The chain's CDR3 is CASRTTGGGETQYF. The CDR3 DNA reads TGTGCCAGCAGAACGACAGGCGGAGGGGAGACCCAGTACTTC.